This entry lists 5 T cell receptor beta chains sequenced from one sample in a study of memory CD4+ T cells and cytomegalovirus serostatus. Assay used: immunoSEQ multiplex PCR; TCRdb lists only in-frame clones, some missing. The top ten clones hold about 0.6% of a sample with about 50,000 clones, 60% to 85% of them seen once. The sort gate was single viable CD3+CD4+CD8-CD45RO+ cells for memory CD4+ T cells. The sequencing input was memory CD4+ T cells from blood. These receptor sequences come from an adult in good health and CMV-seronegative.

This rearrangement joins TRBV7-3 to TRBJ2-3; 15 bases align to TRBD2. CDR1 and CDR2 (germline): SGHTA, FQGTGA. V lost 5 bases, J lost 8 bases, and 5 bases stayed unmatched. The CDR3 is made up of 15 amino acids. CDR3 nucleotides: TGTGCCAGCAGCCCCGGGACTAGCGGGGGGCGTACGCAGTATTTT. Translation: CASSPGTSGGRTQYF. The full variable domain, its missing parts supplied by reference TRBV7-3 and TRBJ2-3, is GAGVSQTPSNKVTEKGKYVELRCDPISGHTALYWYRQSLGQGPEFLIYFQGTGAADDSGLPNDRFFAVRPEGSVSTLKIQRTERGDSAVYLCASSPGTSGGRTQYFGPGTRLTVL.

The CDR3 coding sequence is TGTGCCAGAAGCCTACACCGGGACAGCAATCAGCCCCAGCATTTT. Amino acids: CARSLHRDSNQPQHF. The genes are TRBV5-3 and TRBJ1-5, with D possibly being TRBD1 (5 bases). TRBV5-3 is an open reading frame, and its role is uncertain. The CDR3 loop spans 15 amino acids. V shed 4 bases and J shed 1 base, with 12 bases lying between them.

CDR3: CASSEGPRVAFF. The CDR3 DNA follows: TGTGCCAGCAGTGAAGGGCCACGGGTAGCTTTCTTT. This chain joins TRBV2 and TRBJ1-1; unclear D gene. Trimming took off 1 base at V and 10 bases at J, with 10 bases between the two ends. CDR3 size: 12 residues. Germline CDR1 is SNHLY and CDR2 is FYNNEI.

The V gene is TRBV10-3, the J gene TRBJ1-2; 10 bases are a match to TRBD1. V dropped 5 bases and J dropped 6; count of bases not matched to a gene: 12. The CDR3 contains 16 residues. The germline V gene has CDR1 ENHRY and CDR2 SYGVKD. The CDR3 spells CAISLLDRGGLDGYTF. CDR3 DNA sequence: TGTGCCATCAGTCTCCTGGACAGGGGGGGACTCGATGGCTACACCTTC.

CDR3 sequence reads: CASSGILNTEAFF. DNA of the CDR3: TGTGCCAGCAGTGGAATCCTGAACACTGAAGCTTTCTTT. This chain uses TRBV6-1 with TRBJ1-1; D not resolved. The CDR3 contains 13 residues. The ends were cut back, 4 bases at V and 0 bases at J, with 6 bases in the middle. The germline V gene has CDR1 MNHNS and CDR2 SASEGT.